Below, 14 T cell receptor beta chains from the same sample are listed, as sequenced in a study of blood T cells in healthy people across ages. Then a second PCR, running roughly 6 to 11 cycles, was carried out with a sample-barcoded 5' primer and a J-beta primer mix. TCRdb redid the calling of the 5' RACE reads with MiXCR, one entry per CDR3 protein. This table has about a million distinct CDR3 sequences, about 53% appearing once. The sequenced sample consisted of blood. These receptors were obtained from a woman in her sixties or seventies in good health.

This chain uses TRBV11-2 with TRBJ2-7, with unresolved D. V was pared by 6 bases and J by 3 bases, with 9 bases between. The CDR3 is 12 residues long. Germline V lookup: CDR1 SGHAT, CDR2 FQNNGV. Here the CDR3 reads CASRPDGYEQYF. The DNA for the CDR3 is TGTGCCAGCAGACCCGACGGCTACGAGCAGTACTTC.

For this clonotype: A much more abundant neighbour one base away suggests this may be a read error. V and J are TRBV28 and TRBJ2-5; D is unresolved. This CDR3 comprises 14 residues. In germline, CDR1 is MDHEN, CDR2 SYDVKM. CDR3 coding DNA: TGTGCCGGCAGTTTATTAGGGAATCAAGAGACCCAGTACTTC. It codes for CAGSLLGNQETQYF.

The chain recombines TRBV6-5 with TRBJ2-2; D call uncertain. The CDR3 runs to 15 residues. The ends were cut back, 5 bases at V and 3 bases at J, with 13 bases in the middle. Germline V gene data show CDR1 as MNHEY and CDR2 as SVGAGI. The CDR3 spells CASSNLGPDTGELFF. The CDR3, as DNA: TGTGCCAGCAGTAACCTCGGACCGGACACCGGGGAGCTGTTTTTT.

This rearrangement joins TRBV7-7 to TRBJ2-1, with 13 bases lining up with TRBD2. Germline-derived CDR1 and CDR2 are SSHAT and FNYEAQ (reference sequence). V gave up 5 bases and J gave up 8 bases; unmatched junction bases: 6. The CDR3 runs to 15 residues. This chain's CDR3 is CASSVGLAGVDEQFF. As DNA, the CDR3 is TGTGCCAGCAGCGTCGGACTAGCGGGAGTAGATGAGCAGTTCTTC.

The chain joins TRBV20-1 to TRBJ2-1; 9 bases fit TRBD2. Germline CDR1 reads DFQATT; CDR2 reads SNEGSKA (reference sequence). With V trimmed by 6 bases and J by 9 bases, 18 bases remained unmatched. This CDR3 is built from 16 residues. The CDR3 DNA follows: TGCAGTGCGGTTCCACACCCGGGACTAGCCTCGGCTGAGCAGTTCTTC. Translating it yields CSAVPHPGLASAEQFF.

The chain links TRBV5-1 to TRBJ2-5, with a weak D call TRBD2 (6 bases). V lost 4 bases, J lost 4 bases, and 14 bases lay in between. Germline CDR1 SGHRS, CDR2 YFSETQ. The CDR3 is 14 residues long. In nucleotides, the CDR3 is TGCGCCAGCAGCCTCACGACTAGTTTAGAGACCCAGTACTTC. It translates to CASSLTTSLETQYF.

This clonotype was observed at least ten times. The chain links TRBV4-1 to TRBJ2-7; no definite D call. The CDR3 covers 13 residues. The germline V and J ends were trimmed by 3 bases and 2 bases, with 8 bases remaining between them. Germline V gene lookup returns CDR1 MGHRA and CDR2 YSYEKL. The CDR3 sequence: CASSHSGTYEQYF. The DNA of the CDR3 is TGCGCCAGCAGCCATAGTGGAACCTACGAGCAGTACTTC.

This clonotype was detected ten times or more. The chain is built from TRBV29-1 and TRBJ2-3, with 8 bases fitting TRBD1. J gave up 4 bases and V 5 bases, and 8 bases lay outside the gene matches. The germline V gene encodes CDR1 SQVTM and CDR2 ANQGSEA. The CDR3 has 14 residues. CDR3 residues: CSVSGQGEADTQYF. DNA of the CDR3: TGCAGCGTTAGTGGACAGGGAGAGGCAGATACGCAGTATTTT.

This clonotype was seen many times. The V call is TRBV7-9, the J call TRBJ2-6, with D unclear. The V gene's germline CDR1 is SEHNR and CDR2 FQNEAQ (reference sequence). V was trimmed by 0 bases and J by 0 bases, leaving 9 bases between them. The CDR3 contains 17 residues. CDR3 bases: TGTGCCAGCAGCTTAGCGGGCAGCGACTCTGGGGCCAACGTCCTGACTTTC. It yields the protein CASSLAGSDSGANVLTF.

This clonotype showed up just a few times. V usage is TRBV7-9 and J usage is TRBJ2-3, with a possible D match to TRBD2 (5 bases). The CDR3 consists of 13 residues. Trimming took off 7 bases at V and 4 bases at J, with 12 bases between the two ends. Looked up from germline, CDR1 is SEHNR and CDR2 is FQNEAQ (reference sequence). The CDR3 region has the DNA TGTGCCAGCACCCCCGGCGGGCCAGATACGCAGTATTTT. Protein: CASTPGGPDTQYF. Based on the CDR3 plus reference TRBV7-9 and TRBJ2-3, the full variable domain is DTGVSQNPRHKITKRGQNVTFRCDPISEHNRLYWYRQTLGQGPEFLTYFQNEAQLEKSRLLSDRFSAERPKGSFSTLEIQRTEQGDSAMYLCASTPGGPDTQYFGPGTRLTVL.

In this sample, this clonotype turned up a few times. The CDR3 sequence: CSVGSYHGADTQYF. For the CDR3, the DNA is TGCAGCGTTGGTTCCTATCATGGTGCAGATACGCAGTATTTT. V is TRBV29-1 and J is TRBJ2-3; no reliable D call. V was pared by 4 bases and J by 4 bases, with 15 bases between. Germline V gives CDR1 SQVTM, CDR2 ANQGSEA. The length of the CDR3 is 14 residues.

The rearrangement joins TRBV27 to TRBJ2-1, with D maybe TRBD1 (5 bases). V dropped 0 bases and J dropped 5 bases, with 5 bases sitting between them. Germline V gene sequence: CDR1 MNHEY, CDR2 SMNVEV (reference sequence). The CDR3 is 13 amino acids. Here the CDR3 DNA reads TGTGCCAGCAGTTTATCGGACAACAATGAGCAGTTCTTC. Protein: CASSLSDNNEQFF.

In its sample, this clonotype was seen a few times. The chain combines TRBV27 with TRBJ2-2, with 13 bases aligning to TRBD2. The germline V gene encodes CDR1 MNHEY and CDR2 SMNVEV (reference sequence). The CDR3 covers 16 residues. V lost 5 bases and J lost 5; bases outside the gene matches: 5. CDR3: CASSGLAGVGTGELFF. The CDR3 region has the DNA TGTGCCAGCAGTGGACTAGCGGGAGTAGGAACCGGGGAGCTGTTTTTT.

This clonotype was seen a handful of times. V gene TRBV12-3 or TRBV12-4 combines with J gene TRBJ1-2; D unresolved. CDR3 length equals 13 residues. V lost 2 bases and J 0 bases, leaving 4 bases between the germline ends. CDR3 protein: CASSLRSNYGYTF. DNA of the CDR3: TGTGCCAGCAGTTTAAGGTCTAACTATGGCTACACCTTC.